This TCR beta chain was captured in a study of blood T cell repertoires in COVID-19. The repertoire was sequenced with immunoSEQ multiplex PCR; TCRdb's copy has only in-frame clones and lacks some. The sample lists a few hundred thousand clones, 86% seen once, with 9% to 15% in the top ten. CDR3 size: 17 residues. Germline trimming cut 1 base from V and 0 bases from J; bases unmatched to any gene: 8. Germline-derived CDR1 and CDR2 are MGHRA and YSYEKL. The chain links TRBV4-1 to TRBJ2-5; 7 bases agree with TRBD2. The receptor comes from a man of 80 years or more with acute or convalescent COVID-19. What was sequenced was peripheral blood. The DNA for the CDR3 is TGCGCCAGCAGCCAAGCAAAGACTAGCCCGTACCAAGAGACCCAGTACTTC. Protein: CASSQAKTSPYQETQYF.